Below, one TCR beta chain is given with its context. Sequencing used immunoSEQ multiplex PCR; TCRdb keeps in-frame clones, though not all of them. This sample carries around 200,000 clones, roughly 84% of them seen once, and the ten largest clones take approximately 2.6%. The sample originates from a study of blood T cell repertoires in COVID-19. The TCR originated in a human donor with acute or convalescent COVID-19. The donor label of this sample is uncertain. Material: peripheral blood.

CDR3 residues: CASRGSGLSYEQYF. For the CDR3, the DNA is TGTGCCAGCAGGGGTAGCGGGCTTTCCTACGAGCAGTACTTC. The chain couples TRBV11-1 to TRBJ2-7, with TRBD2 matching 7 bases. J gave up 1 base and V 6 bases, and 6 bases lay outside the gene matches. This CDR3 spans 14 amino acids. Germline lookup yields CDR1 SGHAT and CDR2 FQDESV (reference sequence).